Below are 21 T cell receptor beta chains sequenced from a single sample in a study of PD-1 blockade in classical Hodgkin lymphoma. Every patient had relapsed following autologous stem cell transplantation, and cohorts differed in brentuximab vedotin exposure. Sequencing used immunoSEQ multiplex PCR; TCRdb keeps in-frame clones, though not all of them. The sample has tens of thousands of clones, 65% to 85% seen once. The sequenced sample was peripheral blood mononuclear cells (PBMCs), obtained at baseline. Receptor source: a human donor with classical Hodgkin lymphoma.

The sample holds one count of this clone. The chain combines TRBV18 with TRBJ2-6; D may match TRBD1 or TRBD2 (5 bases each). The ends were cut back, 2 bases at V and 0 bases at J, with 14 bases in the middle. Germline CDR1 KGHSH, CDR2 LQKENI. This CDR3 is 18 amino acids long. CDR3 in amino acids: CASSPRGVGSSGANVLTF. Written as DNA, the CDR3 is TGTGCCAGCTCACCAAGGGGCGTAGGGAGCTCTGGGGCCAACGTCCTGACTTTC.

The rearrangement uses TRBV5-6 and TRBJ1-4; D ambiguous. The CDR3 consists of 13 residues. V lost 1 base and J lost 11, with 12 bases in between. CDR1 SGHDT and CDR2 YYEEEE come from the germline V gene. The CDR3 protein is CASSLFLLGKLFF. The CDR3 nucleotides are TGTGCCAGCAGCTTGTTTCTCCTAGGGAAACTGTTTTTT.

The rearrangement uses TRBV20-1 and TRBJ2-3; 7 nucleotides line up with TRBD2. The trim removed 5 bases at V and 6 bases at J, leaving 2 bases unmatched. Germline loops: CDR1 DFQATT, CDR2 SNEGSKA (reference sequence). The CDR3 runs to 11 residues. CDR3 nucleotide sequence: TGCAGTGCTCTACTAGCGGATACGCAGTATTTT. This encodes CSALLADTQYF.

DNA for the CDR3: TGTGCCAGCAGCCTGTTATTTGAGAGGGCGGGTGAGCAGTTCTTC. Its translation is CASSLLFERAGEQFF. The chain recombines TRBV5-8 with TRBJ2-1; possibly TRBD2 for D (5 bases). There are 15 residues in the CDR3. In germline, CDR1 is SGHTS, CDR2 YDEGEE. The V and J ends lost 4 bases and 9 bases respectively, with 20 bases between them. The complete variable domain, with remaining parts taken from reference TRBV5-8 and TRBJ2-1, reads EAGVTQSPTHLIKTRGQQATLRCSPISGHTSVYWYQQALGLGLQFLLWYDEGEERNRGNFPPRFSGRQFPNYSSELNVNALELEDSALYLCASSLLFERAGEQFFGPGTRLTVL.

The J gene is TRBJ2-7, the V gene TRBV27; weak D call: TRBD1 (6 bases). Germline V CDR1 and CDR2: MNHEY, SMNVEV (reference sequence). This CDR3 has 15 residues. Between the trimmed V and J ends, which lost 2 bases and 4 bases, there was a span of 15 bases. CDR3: CASSLIPTGQYEQYF. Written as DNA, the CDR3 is TGTGCCAGCAGTTTAATCCCAACAGGGCAATACGAGCAGTACTTC.

The CDR3 here is CASSGDRGRLETQYF. DNA for the CDR3: TGTGCCAGCAGTGGTGACAGGGGGAGGTTGGAGACCCAGTACTTC. The rearrangement uses TRBV2 and TRBJ2-5, with 9 bases aligning to TRBD1. The germline V gene encodes CDR1 SNHLY and CDR2 FYNNEI. With 4 bases clipped from V and 5 bases from J, the junction kept 8 bases outside the gene matches. The CDR3 runs 15 residues.

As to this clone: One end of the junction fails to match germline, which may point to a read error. As DNA, the CDR3 is TGTGCCAGCATCCTCGGACAGGGGAACCCTGAAGCTTTCTTT. Amino acids: CASILGQGNPEAFF. The chain is built from TRBV7-9 and TRBJ1-1, with 9 bases identical to TRBD1. The CDR3 is made up of 14 amino acids. Germline values: CDR1 SEHNR, CDR2 FQNEAQ (reference sequence). Combining the CDR3 with reference TRBV7-9 and TRBJ1-1 gives the whole variable domain DTGVSQNPRHKITKRGQNVTFRCDPISEHNRLYWYRQTLGQGPEFLTYFQNEAQLEKSRLLSDRFSAERPKGSFSTLEIQRTEQGDSAMYLCASILGQGNPEAFFGQGTRLTVV.

The chain's CDR3 is CAWSPRGVTGELFF. CDR3 DNA: TGTGCCTGGAGTCCCAGGGGAGTCACCGGGGAGCTGTTTTTT. This sequence joins TRBV30 and TRBJ2-2, with D perhaps TRBD1 (6 bases). CDR3 size: 14 residues. V shed 2 bases and J shed 4 bases, with 11 bases lying between them. Looked up from germline, CDR1 is GTSNPN and CDR2 is SVGIG (reference sequence).

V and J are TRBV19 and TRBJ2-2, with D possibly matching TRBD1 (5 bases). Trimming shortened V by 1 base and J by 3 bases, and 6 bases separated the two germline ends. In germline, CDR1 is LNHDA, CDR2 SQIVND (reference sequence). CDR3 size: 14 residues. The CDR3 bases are TGTGCCAGTAGTATAGGACAGCACACCGGGGAGCTGTTTTTT. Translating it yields CASSIGQHTGELFF.

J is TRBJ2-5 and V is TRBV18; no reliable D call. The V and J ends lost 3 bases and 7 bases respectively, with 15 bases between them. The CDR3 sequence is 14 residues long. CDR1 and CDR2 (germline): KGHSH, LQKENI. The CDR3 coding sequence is TGTGCCAGCTCACCCGTGGAAGACTCGGGGACCCAGTACTTC. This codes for CASSPVEDSGTQYF.

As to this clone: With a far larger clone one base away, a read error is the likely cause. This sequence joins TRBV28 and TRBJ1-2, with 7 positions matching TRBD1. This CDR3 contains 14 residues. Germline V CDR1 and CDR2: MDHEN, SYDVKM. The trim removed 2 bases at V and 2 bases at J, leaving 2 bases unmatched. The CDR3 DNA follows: TGTGCCAGCAGTTTAGGGGGACAGAACTATGGCTACACCTTC. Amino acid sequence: CASSLGGQNYGYTF.

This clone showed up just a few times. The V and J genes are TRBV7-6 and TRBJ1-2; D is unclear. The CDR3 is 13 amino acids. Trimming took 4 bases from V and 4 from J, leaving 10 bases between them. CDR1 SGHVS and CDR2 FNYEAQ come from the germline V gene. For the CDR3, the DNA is TGTGCCAGCAGCTCTGAAGGGCGCTATGGCTACACCTTC. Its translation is CASSSEGRYGYTF.

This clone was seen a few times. The CDR3 region has the DNA TGTGCCAGCAGCCGGGACGGGAACACCGGGGAGCTGTTTTTT. Translation: CASSRDGNTGELFF. The chain joins TRBV7-9 to TRBJ2-2; D tentatively fits TRBD1 or TRBD2 (5 bases each). From germline, CDR1 is SEHNR and CDR2 FQNEAQ (reference sequence). This CDR3 is built from 14 residues. Trimming pared 5 bases from V and 1 base from J, leaving 8 bases between.

DNA of the CDR3: TGTGCCAGCTCACCGGGACTAGCGGGGGCCTACGAGCAGTACGTC. This encodes CASSPGLAGAYEQYV. This sequence joins TRBV18 and TRBJ2-7, with TRBD2 matching over 14 bases. The V segment lost 3 bases and the J segment 2 bases; nucleotides outside the gene matches: 0. CDR1 and CDR2 from the germline V gene are KGHSH and LQKENI. CDR3 length: 15 residues.

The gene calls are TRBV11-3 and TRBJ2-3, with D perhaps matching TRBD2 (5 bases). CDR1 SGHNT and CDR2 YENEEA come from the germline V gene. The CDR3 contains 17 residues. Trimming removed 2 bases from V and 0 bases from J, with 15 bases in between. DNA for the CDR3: TGTGCCAGCAGCTTAAGTCCGGGATACCTAAGCACAGATACGCAGTATTTT. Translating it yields CASSLSPGYLSTDTQYF.

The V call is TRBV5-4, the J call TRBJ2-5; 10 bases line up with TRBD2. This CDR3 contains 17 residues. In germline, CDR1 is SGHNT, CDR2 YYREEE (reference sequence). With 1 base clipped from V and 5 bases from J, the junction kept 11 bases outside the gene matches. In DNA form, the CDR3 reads TGTGCCAGCAGCTTGTTAGGGGCTAGCGGGAGTTTGGAGACCCAGTACTTC. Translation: CASSLLGASGSLETQYF.

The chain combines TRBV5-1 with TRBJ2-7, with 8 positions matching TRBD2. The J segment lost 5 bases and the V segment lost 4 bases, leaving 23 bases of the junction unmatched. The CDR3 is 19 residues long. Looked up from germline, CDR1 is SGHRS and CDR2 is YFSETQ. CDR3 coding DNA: TGCGCCAGCAGCCCGGCCGGGGGCGGGACAAGCGGGAGTATGAACGAGCAGTACTTC. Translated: CASSPAGGGTSGSMNEQYF.

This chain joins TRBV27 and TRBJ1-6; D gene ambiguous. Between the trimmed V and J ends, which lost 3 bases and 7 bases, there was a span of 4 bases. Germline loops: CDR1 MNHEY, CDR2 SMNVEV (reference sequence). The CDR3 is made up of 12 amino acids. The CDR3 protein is CASSFQNSPLHF. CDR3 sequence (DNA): TGTGCCAGCAGTTTTCAAAATTCACCCCTCCACTTT.

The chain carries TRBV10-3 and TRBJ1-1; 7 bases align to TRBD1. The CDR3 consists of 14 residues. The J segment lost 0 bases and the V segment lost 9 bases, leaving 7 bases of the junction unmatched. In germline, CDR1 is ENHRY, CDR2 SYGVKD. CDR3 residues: CAIQPTGMNTEAFF. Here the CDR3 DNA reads TGTGCCATTCAACCGACAGGGATGAACACTGAAGCTTTCTTT.

The CDR3 DNA reads TGTGCCAGCAGCCCGCGAGGTAGCTCCTACAATGAGCAGTTCTTC. It yields the protein CASSPRGSSYNEQFF. V usage is TRBV7-9 and J usage is TRBJ2-1; D ambiguous. Germline CDR1 and CDR2: SEHNR and FQNEAQ (reference sequence). V was clipped by 5 bases and J by 0 bases, with 11 bases between them. The CDR3 covers 15 residues. Variable domain in full (rest from reference TRBV7-9 and TRBJ2-1): DTGVSQNPRHKITKRGQNVTFRCDPISEHNRLYWYRQTLGQGPEFLTYFQNEAQLEKSRLLSDRFSAERPKGSFSTLEIQRTEQGDSAMYLCASSPRGSSYNEQFFGPGTRLTVL.

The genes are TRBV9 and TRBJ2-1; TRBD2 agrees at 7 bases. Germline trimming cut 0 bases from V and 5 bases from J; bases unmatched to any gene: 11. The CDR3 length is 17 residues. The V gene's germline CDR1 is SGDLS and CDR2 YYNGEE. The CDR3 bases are TGTGCCAGCAGCGTAGTGGCCGAGCGGGATCGCCACAATGAGCAGTTCTTC. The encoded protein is CASSVVAERDRHNEQFF.